A single sample is the source of the 32 T cell receptor beta chains below, sequenced in a study of blood T cell repertoires in COVID-19. Sequencing used immunoSEQ multiplex PCR; TCRdb keeps in-frame clones, though not all of them. The table shows under 70,000 clones, with about 80% occurring only once. The specimen sequenced was peripheral blood. The receptors shown here come from a human donor in a cohort sampled during active COVID-19.

The chain is built from TRBV6-5 and TRBJ1-1; D gene uncertain. The V gene's germline CDR1 is MNHEY and CDR2 SVGAGI. The CDR3 covers 15 residues. V was cut by 6 bases and J by 1 base, with 15 bases left in between. The DNA of the CDR3 is TGTGCCAGCAGGAAAAGACACATACCGAACACTGAAGCTTTCTTT. Amino acids: CASRKRHIPNTEAFF.

In its sample, this clone was seen a few times. V usage is TRBV29-1 and J usage is TRBJ2-7; TRBD1 might be the D (6 bases). From germline, CDR1 is SQVTM and CDR2 ANQGSEA. Trimming left V 7 bases short and J 2 bases short, with 12 bases between. There are 12 residues in the CDR3. The DNA of the CDR3 is TGCAGCGCAAGGACAGATGCCTACGAGCAGTACTTC. Its translation: CSARTDAYEQYF.

The V and J genes are TRBV24-1 and TRBJ2-1; TRBD2 matches 8 bases. Germline V CDR1 and CDR2: KGHDR, SFDVKD. This CDR3 spans 15 amino acids. CDR3 protein: CALPGGRRSYNEQFF. The CDR3 DNA follows: TGTGCATTACCGGGAGGGCGAAGGTCCTACAATGAGCAGTTCTTC.

This clone was recorded only once. The chain has TRBV19 and TRBJ1-2, with 10 positions matching TRBD1. CDR3 length: 17 amino acids. Germline lookup yields CDR1 LNHDA and CDR2 SQIVND (reference sequence). The V and J ends lost 3 bases and 3 bases, in that order; junction bases with no gene match: 10. The CDR3 region is CASSIRTGGSVDYGYTF. The DNA for the CDR3 is TGTGCCAGTAGTATTCGGACAGGGGGTTCGGTGGACTATGGCTACACCTTC.

The V and J genes are TRBV10-3 and TRBJ1-4; D might be TRBD1 (5 bases). Trimming left V 3 bases short and J 7 bases short, with 15 bases between. The CDR3 contains 15 residues. CDR1 and CDR2 (germline): ENHRY, SYGVKD. Here the CDR3 reads CAISDQTLGGEKLFF. The CDR3 region has the DNA TGTGCCATCAGTGATCAGACCTTGGGGGGTGAAAAACTGTTTTTT.

The chain couples TRBV28 to TRBJ1-2; 7 bases line up with TRBD1. The CDR3 is 13 residues long. The V segment lost 4 bases and the J segment 4 bases; nucleotides outside the gene matches: 3. In germline, CDR1 is MDHEN, CDR2 SYDVKM. The CDR3 here is CASSSGQSYGYTF. CDR3 in DNA: TGTGCCAGCAGTTCGGGACAGAGCTATGGCTACACCTTC.

This clone was counted a few times. The gene calls are TRBV19 and TRBJ1-5; 8 nucleotides align to TRBD1. V lost 5 bases and J lost 0; bases outside the gene matches: 12. The CDR3 is made up of 18 amino acids. Germline CDR1 is LNHDA and CDR2 is SQIVND (reference sequence). This CDR3 reads CASSLSAGGADSNQPQHF. CDR3 coding DNA: TGTGCCAGTAGTCTCTCGGCAGGGGGCGCGGATAGCAATCAGCCCCAGCATTTT.

DNA for the CDR3: TGTGCCAGCAGCCAAGGTCCCCAGAAGATAAACACCATATATTTT. This translates into CASSQGPQKINTIYF. The chain links TRBV14 to TRBJ1-3; D remains ambiguous. This CDR3 region has 15 residues. Germline V gene data show CDR1 as SGHDN and CDR2 as FVKESK. The V end was cut by 1 base, the J end by 6 bases, with 13 bases between. Looking up the rest from reference TRBV14 and TRBJ1-3 gives the full variable domain: EAGVTQFPSHSVIEKGQTVTLRCDPISGHDNLYWYRRVMGKEIKFLLHFVKESKQDESGMPNNRFLAERTGGTYSTLKVQPAELEDSGVYFCASSQGPQKINTIYFGEGSWLTVV.

The chain links TRBV6-2 or TRBV6-3 to TRBJ2-5, with D possibly TRBD2 on 5 matching bases. CDR1 and CDR2 (germline): MNHEY, SVGEGT. The CDR3 is 12 residues long. V was clipped by 6 bases and J by 3 bases, with 8 bases between them. CDR3 bases: TGTGCCAGCAGCCCCGGGGAAGAGACCCAGTACTTC. Protein: CASSPGEETQYF.

This chain connects TRBV28 to TRBJ1-5; 9 bases match TRBD1. The V segment lost 5 bases and the J segment 7 bases; nucleotides outside the gene matches: 9. The CDR3 has 15 residues. CDR1 is MDHEN, CDR2 SYDVKM, per germline. The CDR3 here is CASSGWTGAGQPQHF. The CDR3 coding sequence is TGTGCCAGCAGTGGCTGGACAGGGGCCGGCCAGCCCCAGCATTTT.

This chain joins TRBV5-6 and TRBJ2-7; D call uncertain. The CDR3 length is 12 residues. The V and J ends lost 2 bases and 2 bases respectively, with 5 bases between them. Germline V gene data show CDR1 as SGHDT and CDR2 as YYEEEE. The DNA for the CDR3 is TGTGCCAGCAGCTTCGACACCTACGAGCAGTACTTC. Protein sequence: CASSFDTYEQYF. Looking up the rest from reference TRBV5-6 and TRBJ2-7 gives the full variable domain: DAGVTQSPTHLIKTRGQQVTLRCSPKSGHDTVSWYQQALGQGPQFIFQYYEEEERQRGNFPDRFSGHQFPNYSSELNVNALLLGDSALYLCASSFDTYEQYFGPGTRLTVT.

The CDR3 nucleotides are TGTGCCAGCAGTTACTCCCCACAACATAACTATGGCTACACCTTC. This encodes CASSYSPQHNYGYTF. The chain employs TRBV6-6 and TRBJ1-2; D is unresolved. Trimming removed 0 bases from V and 1 base from J, with 9 bases in between. The V gene's germline CDR1 is MNHNY and CDR2 SVGAGI (reference sequence). The CDR3 extends over 15 amino acids.

This clone was counted between two and nine times. This chain links TRBV27 with TRBJ1-3; 7 positions agree with TRBD1. V lost 5 bases and J lost 4; bases outside the gene matches: 14. The CDR3 covers 17 residues. Germline CDR1 is MNHEY and CDR2 is SMNVEV (reference sequence). This CDR3 reads CASSSYRGEPPGNTIYF. Here the CDR3 DNA reads TGTGCCAGCAGTAGCTACAGGGGTGAACCCCCCGGAAACACCATATATTTT.

The chain uses TRBV24-1 and TRBJ2-7; a weak D match, TRBD1 (6 bases). Germline assignment: CDR1 KGHDR and CDR2 SFDVKD. V lost 2 bases, J lost 6 bases, and 10 bases lay in between. The CDR3 extends over 13 amino acids. Here the CDR3 reads CATSDSGTPEQYF. CDR3 nucleotide sequence: TGTGCCACCAGTGATTCCGGGACACCCGAGCAGTACTTC.

This rearrangement joins TRBV7-3 to TRBJ1-1; TRBD1 might be the D (6 bases). With 0 bases removed from V and 0 bases from J, the gap between germline ends came to 8 bases. The CDR3 is 15 residues long. The germline gives CDR1 SGHTA, CDR2 FQGTGA. DNA for the CDR3: TGTGCCAGCAGCTTAACAGGGGGTGTGAACACTGAAGCTTTCTTT. It translates to CASSLTGGVNTEAFF.

The sample holds a few counts of this clone. The chain employs TRBV7-6 and TRBJ2-6; D is possibly TRBD1 (6 bases). Germline CDR1 reads SGHVS; CDR2 reads FNYEAQ. Trimming took 5 bases from V and 4 from J, leaving 21 bases between them. This CDR3 is 18 amino acids long. The CDR3 DNA reads as TGTGCCAGCAGCCCGCTTGCCGGTACAGGGACCGGGGCCAACGTCCTGACTTTC. Its translation: CASSPLAGTGTGANVLTF.

The V and J genes are TRBV5-1 and TRBJ2-3, with a tentative D call TRBD2 (7 bases). V shed 0 bases and J shed 7 bases, with 18 bases lying between them. This CDR3 spans 16 amino acids. Germline V CDR1 and CDR2: SGHRS, YFSETQ. The CDR3 nucleotides read TGCGCCAGCAGCTTGGAAGGCGGGAGAGGGGGGAATACGCAGTATTTT. It yields the protein CASSLEGGRGGNTQYF. The whole variable domain, filled in from reference TRBV5-1 and TRBJ2-3, reads KAGVTQTPRYLIKTRGQQVTLSCSPISGHRSVSWYQQTPGQGLQFLFEYFSETQRNKGNFPGRFSGRQFSNSRSEMNVSTLELGDSALYLCASSLEGGRGGNTQYFGPGTRLTVL.

The chain uses TRBV6-6 and TRBJ2-5; D is undetermined. Germline V CDR1 and CDR2: MNHNY, SVGAGI (reference sequence). The CDR3 consists of 13 residues. Trimming pared 8 bases from V and 1 base from J, leaving 11 bases between. The CDR3 nucleotides read TGTGCCAGCTCCGGGTTGGGCCAAGAGACCCAGTACTTC. This codes for CASSGLGQETQYF.

This clone was recorded at least ten times. This chain connects TRBV4-3 to TRBJ1-1; D might be TRBD1 (6 bases). The CDR3 spans 14 residues. The V end was cut by 7 bases, the J end by 7 bases, with 19 bases between. Per germline, CDR1 LGHNA and CDR2 YSLEER. The CDR3 coding sequence is TGCGCCAGCATTCGAGGGGTAGGGGGTGATGAAGCTTTCTTT. Translation gives CASIRGVGGDEAFF.

The J gene is TRBJ2-3, the V gene TRBV19; TRBD1 is a possible D gene (6 bases). Germline assignment: CDR1 LNHDA and CDR2 SQIVND (reference sequence). The ends were cut back, 5 bases at V and 4 bases at J, with 13 bases in the middle. CDR3 size: 14 residues. The CDR3 loop is CASSPARGADTQYF. The CDR3 nucleotides are TGTGCCAGTAGTCCGGCCAGGGGTGCAGATACGCAGTATTTT. Variable domain in full (rest from reference TRBV19 and TRBJ2-3): DGGITQSPKYLFRKEGQNVTLSCEQNLNHDAMYWYRQDPGQGLRLIYYSQIVNDFQKGDIAEGYSVSREKKESFPLTVTSAQKNPTAFYLCASSPARGADTQYFGPGTRLTVL.

A word on this clone: A junction end diverges from the germline sequence, so it may reflect a read error. This chain links TRBV28 with TRBJ2-2; 13 positions match TRBD2. CDR1 and CDR2 from the germline V gene are MDHEN and SYDVKM. This CDR3 has 15 amino acids. Written as DNA, the CDR3 is TGTGCCAGCAGCCGGGGGACTAGCGGGACCGAGGAGCTGTTTTTT. Translation: CASSRGTSGTEELFF.

This chain joins TRBV27 and TRBJ1-2; 12 bases agree with TRBD1. J lost 8 bases, V lost 3 bases, and 7 bases had no gene match. Germline V gives CDR1 MNHEY, CDR2 SMNVEV (reference sequence). CDR3 length equals 15 residues. Here the CDR3 reads CASSFPGTGGQGYTF. The CDR3 region has the DNA TGTGCCAGCAGTTTTCCCGGGACAGGGGGCCAGGGCTACACCTTC.

This clone was picked up a small number of times. V is TRBV2 and J is TRBJ2-1; TRBD2 matches 10 bases. Trimming removed 1 base from V and 7 bases from J; junction bases left unmatched: 7. Germline values: CDR1 SNHLY, CDR2 FYNNEI. CDR3 length: 16 residues. This CDR3 reads CASSEGAGGPGNEQFF. The DNA for the CDR3 is TGTGCCAGCAGTGAAGGAGCGGGAGGGCCGGGGAATGAGCAGTTCTTC.

The rearrangement links TRBV28 to TRBJ1-2, with TRBD1 matching over 7 bases. Looked up from germline, CDR1 is MDHEN and CDR2 is SYDVKM. Losses at the gene ends were 7 bases for V and 4 bases for J; bases not matched to a gene: 6. The length of the CDR3 is 13 residues. This CDR3 is CASTSGQLYGYTF. The CDR3 nucleotides read TGTGCCAGCACCTCGGGACAGCTCTATGGCTACACCTTC.

The chain joins TRBV20-1 to TRBJ1-5; D might be TRBD1 (5 bases). V shed 0 bases and J shed 12 bases, with 9 bases lying between them. The CDR3 spans 11 residues. Germline V gene lookup returns CDR1 DFQATT and CDR2 SNEGSKA (reference sequence). The CDR3 protein is CSARDLGLQHF. The DNA for the CDR3 is TGCAGTGCTAGAGATCTGGGACTCCAGCATTTT.

This chain joins TRBV7-4 and TRBJ2-5; D is possibly TRBD1 (6 bases). CDR1 and CDR2 (germline): SGHVT, SQSDAQ. The CDR3 totals 14 residues. Trimming took 6 bases from V and 5 from J, leaving 16 bases between them. The CDR3 DNA sequence: TGTGCCAGCAGGGGGGCAGGGAGAGGTGAGACCCAGTACTTC. This gives the protein CASRGAGRGETQYF.

The DNA of the CDR3 is TGTGCCAGCAGGGAGGGCTTCGGGAACACCGGGGAGCTGTTTTTT. It translates to CASREGFGNTGELFF. The chain is built from TRBV2 and TRBJ2-2; D might be TRBD2 (6 bases). The CDR3 runs to 15 residues. CDR1 is SNHLY and CDR2 is FYNNEI in the germline V gene. V lost 6 bases and J 1 base, leaving 12 bases between the germline ends.

The chain uses TRBV7-9 and TRBJ2-2; D is uncertain. The germline CDR1 and CDR2 sequences are SEHNR and FQNEAQ (reference sequence). The CDR3 consists of 15 residues. V lost 5 bases to trimming and J lost 0 bases, with 10 bases between them. CDR3 sequence: CASSLQDPNTGELFF. In DNA, the CDR3 is TGTGCCAGCAGCCTCCAGGATCCGAACACCGGGGAGCTGTTTTTT.

This chain links TRBV5-4 with TRBJ1-3, with a weak D call TRBD1 (6 bases). Germline values: CDR1 SGHNT, CDR2 YYREEE (reference sequence). CDR3 length equals 14 residues. V was trimmed by 4 bases and J by 2 bases, leaving 10 bases between them. The DNA for the CDR3 is TGTGCCAGCAGCCGGGGGGCACCTGGAAACACCATATATTTT. Protein sequence: CASSRGAPGNTIYF. Looking up the rest from reference TRBV5-4 and TRBJ1-3 gives the full variable domain: ETGVTQSPTHLIKTRGQQVTLRCSSQSGHNTVSWYQQALGQGPQFIFQYYREEENGRGNFPPRFSGLQFPNYSSELNVNALELDDSALYLCASSRGAPGNTIYFGEGSWLTVV.

The sample holds many counts of this clone. The chain links TRBV6-6 to TRBJ2-1; D is perhaps TRBD2 (6 bases). This CDR3 contains 14 residues. Looked up from germline, CDR1 is MNHNY and CDR2 is SVGAGI (reference sequence). Trimming pared 6 bases from V and 6 bases from J, leaving 15 bases between. This chain's CDR3 is CASRSGVSTNEQFF. Written as DNA, the CDR3 is TGTGCCAGCAGGTCGGGAGTCTCCACCAATGAGCAGTTCTTC.

The chain links TRBV6-5 to TRBJ2-6; D remains unclear. This CDR3 has 14 residues. Germline assignment: CDR1 MNHEY and CDR2 SVGAGI. Between the trimmed V and J ends, which lost 9 bases and 0 bases, there was a span of 9 bases. In DNA form, the CDR3 reads TGTGCCAGTTCCTCTTTCTCTGGGGCCAACGTCCTGACTTTC. It translates to CASSSFSGANVLTF.

J is TRBJ1-1 and V is TRBV21-1; the table's D call of TRBD1 was not tested on the DNA. TRBV21-1 is shown as a pseudogene. The CDR3 runs to 15 residues. The CDR3 nucleotides are TGTGCCAGCAGCAAAGTCGACAGGGTCATCCCTGAAGCTTTCTTT. Amino acid sequence: CASSKVDRVIPEAFF.